This T cell receptor beta chain was captured in a study of T cell responses to AZD1222 COVID-19 vaccine. General study findings and limits: Reports say nearly half of spike-specific TCRs go after unmutated variant regions.

Concerning this clone: What it recognizes is unknown.

Trimming removed 4 bases at V and 2 bases at J, with 9 bases between. There are 13 residues in the CDR3. CDR1 is SNHLY, CDR2 FYNNEI, per germline. Using immunoSEQ multiplex PCR, the repertoire was profiled, and TCRdb retains in-frame clones only, with some absent. Here the sample spans 240,000 or so clones, more than 85% being singletons. The starting material was peripheral blood, obtained on day 0 of AZD1222 vaccination. The clonotype originates from an adult in good health. The chain has TRBV2 and TRBJ2-7, with D hard to call. CDR3 bases: TGTGCCAGCAGTGCCCGTCGGACCTACGAGCAGTACTTC. It yields the protein CASSARRTYEQYF.